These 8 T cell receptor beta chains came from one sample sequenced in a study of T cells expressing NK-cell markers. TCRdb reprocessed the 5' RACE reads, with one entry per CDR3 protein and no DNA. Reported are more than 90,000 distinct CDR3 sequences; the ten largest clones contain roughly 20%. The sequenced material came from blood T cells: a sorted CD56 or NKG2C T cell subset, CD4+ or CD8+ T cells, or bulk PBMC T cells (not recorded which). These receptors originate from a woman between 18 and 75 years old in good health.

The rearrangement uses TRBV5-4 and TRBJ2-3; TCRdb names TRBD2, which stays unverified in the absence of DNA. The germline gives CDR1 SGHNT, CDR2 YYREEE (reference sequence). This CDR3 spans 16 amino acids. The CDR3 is CASSGSSGGNTDTQYF.

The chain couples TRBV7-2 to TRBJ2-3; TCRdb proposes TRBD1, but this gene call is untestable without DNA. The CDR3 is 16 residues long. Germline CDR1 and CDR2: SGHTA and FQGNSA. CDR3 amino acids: CASSSGPGWNTDTQYF.

The CDR3 sequence: CASSPAGVYGYTF. The genes are TRBV5-1 and TRBJ1-2; without DNA, the TCRdb call of TRBD1 cannot be checked. Germline V gene sequence: CDR1 SGHRS, CDR2 YFSETQ. This CDR3 is built from 13 residues. The full variable domain, its missing parts supplied by reference TRBV5-1 and TRBJ1-2, is KAGVTQTPRYLIKTRGQQVTLSCSPISGHRSVSWYQQTPGQGLQFLFEYFSETQRNKGNFPGRFSGRQFSNSRSEMNVSTLELGDSALYLCASSPAGVYGYTFGSGTRLTVV.

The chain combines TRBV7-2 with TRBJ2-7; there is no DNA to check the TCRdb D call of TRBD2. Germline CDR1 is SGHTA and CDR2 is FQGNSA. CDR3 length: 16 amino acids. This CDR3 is CASSFITSADPYEQYF.

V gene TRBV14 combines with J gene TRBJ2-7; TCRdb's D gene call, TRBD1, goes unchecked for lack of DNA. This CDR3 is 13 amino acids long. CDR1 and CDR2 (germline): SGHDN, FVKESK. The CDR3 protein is CASSHGTGFEQYF.

The CDR3 protein is CSVEETRQGVMNTEAFF. V and J are TRBV29-1 and TRBJ1-1; TCRdb names TRBD1, which stays unverified in the absence of DNA. CDR1 is SQVTM and CDR2 is ANQGSEA in the germline V gene. CDR3 length: 17 amino acids.

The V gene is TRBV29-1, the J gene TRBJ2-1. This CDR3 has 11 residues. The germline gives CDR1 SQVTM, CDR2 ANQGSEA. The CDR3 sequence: CSVAGYNEQFF.

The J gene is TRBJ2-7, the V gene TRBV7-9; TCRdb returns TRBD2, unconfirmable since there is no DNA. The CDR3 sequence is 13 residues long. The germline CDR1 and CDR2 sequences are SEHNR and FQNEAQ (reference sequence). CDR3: CASSGRGGYEQYF.